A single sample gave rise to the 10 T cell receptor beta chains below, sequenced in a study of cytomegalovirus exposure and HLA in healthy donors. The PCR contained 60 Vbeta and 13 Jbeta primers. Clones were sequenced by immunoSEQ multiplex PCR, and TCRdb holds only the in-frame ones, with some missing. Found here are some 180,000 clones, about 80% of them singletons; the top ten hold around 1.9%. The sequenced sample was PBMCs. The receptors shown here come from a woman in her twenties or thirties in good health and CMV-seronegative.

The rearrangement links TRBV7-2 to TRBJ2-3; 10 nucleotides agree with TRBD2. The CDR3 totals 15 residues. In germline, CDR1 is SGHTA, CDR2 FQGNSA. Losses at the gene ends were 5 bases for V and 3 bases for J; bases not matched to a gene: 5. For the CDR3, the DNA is TGTGCCAGCAGCCCCCTTAGCGGGGGGACAGATACGCAGTATTTT. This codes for CASSPLSGGTDTQYF.

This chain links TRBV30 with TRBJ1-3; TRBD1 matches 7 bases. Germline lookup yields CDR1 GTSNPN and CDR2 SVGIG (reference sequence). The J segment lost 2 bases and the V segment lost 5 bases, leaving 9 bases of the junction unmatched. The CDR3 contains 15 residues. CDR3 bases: TGTGCCTGGGGTGGGACAGCCGCTGCTGGAAACACCATATATTTT. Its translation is CAWGGTAAAGNTIYF. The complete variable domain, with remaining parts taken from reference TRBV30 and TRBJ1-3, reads SQTIHQWPATLVQPVGSPLSLECTVEGTSNPNLYWYRQAAGRGLQLLFYSVGIGQISSEVPQNLSASRPQDRQFILSSKKLLLSDSGFYLCAWGGTAAAGNTIYFGEGSWLTVV.

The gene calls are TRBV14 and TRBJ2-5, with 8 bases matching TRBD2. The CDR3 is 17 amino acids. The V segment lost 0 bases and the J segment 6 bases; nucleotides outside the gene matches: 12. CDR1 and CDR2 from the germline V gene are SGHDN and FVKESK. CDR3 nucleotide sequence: TGTGCCAGCAGCCAAGATCTTTCATCGGGGGGGAGGAAGACCCAGTACTTC. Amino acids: CASSQDLSSGGRKTQYF.

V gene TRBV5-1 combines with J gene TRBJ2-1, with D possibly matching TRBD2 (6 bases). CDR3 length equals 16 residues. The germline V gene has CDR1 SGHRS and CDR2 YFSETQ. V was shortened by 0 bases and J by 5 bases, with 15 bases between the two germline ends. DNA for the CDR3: TGCGCCAGCAGCTTGGCCGGCGGTGGCGGGGACAATGAGCAGTTCTTC. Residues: CASSLAGGGGDNEQFF.

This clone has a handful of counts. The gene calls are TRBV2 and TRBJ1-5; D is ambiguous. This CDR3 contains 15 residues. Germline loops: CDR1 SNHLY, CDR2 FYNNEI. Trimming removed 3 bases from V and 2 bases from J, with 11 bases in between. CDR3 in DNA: TGTGCCAGCAGTGATACAGCTCAGGGCAATCAGCCCCAGCATTTT. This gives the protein CASSDTAQGNQPQHF. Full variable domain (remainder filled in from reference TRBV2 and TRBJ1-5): EPEVTQTPSHQVTQMGQEVILRCVPISNHLYFYWYRQILGQKVEFLVSFYNNEISEKSEIFDDQFSVERPDGSNFTLKIRSTKLEDSAMYFCASSDTAQGNQPQHFGDGTRLSIL.

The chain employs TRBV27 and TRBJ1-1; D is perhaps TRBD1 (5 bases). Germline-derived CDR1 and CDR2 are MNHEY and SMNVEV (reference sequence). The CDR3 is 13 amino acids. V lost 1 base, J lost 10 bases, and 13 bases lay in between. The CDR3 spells CASSLYRGLAAFF. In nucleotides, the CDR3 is TGTGCCAGCAGTTTATATAGGGGACTAGCAGCTTTCTTT.

The CDR3 DNA reads as TGTGCCAGCCTAGGAACCGGGACAGGGAACACTGAAGCTTTCTTT. Translated, it gives CASLGTGTGNTEAFF. This sequence joins TRBV19 and TRBJ1-1; TRBD1 aligns across 8 bases. The CDR3 sequence is 15 residues long. Losses at the gene ends were 9 bases for V and 1 base for J; bases not matched to a gene: 10. CDR1 is LNHDA, CDR2 SQIVND, per germline (reference sequence).

The CDR3 bases are TGTGCCAGCACGAGGGCCCCAATGGAGACTGAAGCTTTCTTT. Translated, it gives CASTRAPMETEAFF. The J gene is TRBJ1-1, the V gene TRBV6-6; D is unclear. This CDR3 region has 14 residues. Trimming left V 7 bases short and J 5 bases short, with 17 bases between. Germline assignment: CDR1 MNHNY and CDR2 SVGAGI (reference sequence).

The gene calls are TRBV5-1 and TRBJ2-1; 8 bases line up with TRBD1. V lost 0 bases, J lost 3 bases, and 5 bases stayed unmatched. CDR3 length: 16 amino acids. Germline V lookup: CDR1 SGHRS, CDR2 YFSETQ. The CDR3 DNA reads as TGCGCCAGCAGCTTGGATAGGACAGGGCTCTACAATGAGCAGTTCTTC. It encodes CASSLDRTGLYNEQFF.

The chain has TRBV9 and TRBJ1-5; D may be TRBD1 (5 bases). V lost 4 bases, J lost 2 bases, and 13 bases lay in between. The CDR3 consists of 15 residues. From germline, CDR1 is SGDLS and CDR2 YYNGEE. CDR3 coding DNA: TGTGCCAGCAGCAAGACGGACACTCGCAATCAGCCCCAGCATTTT. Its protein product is CASSKTDTRNQPQHF.